This T cell receptor beta chain was recovered during a study of blood T cell repertoires in COVID-19 (dated by TCRdb to 2018 to 2020). Study-wide context: Collaborator samples came from the United States, Italy and Spain and covered acute and convalescent phases of COVID-19. The material from the prospective study consisted of cDNA or gDNA derived from T cells, B-cell-depleted T cells, or PBMCs. The dataset comprised deeply sampled blood TCRbeta repertoires from subjects exposed to, actively infected with, or recovered from COVID-19. The repertoires were released in a freely available public database intended as a resource for research on the immune response to SARS-CoV-2. The samples were drawn from two sources: the first 160 participants of the ongoing ImmuneRACE study, and 1,000 to 1,500 subjects contributed by 6 global collaborators. Nearly every sample came with metadata listing a de-identified subject ID, COVID-19 status, age in years and sex. Where HLA class I and class II types were available, the types were taken from metadata supplied by the sample provider, not from assay-based typing.

To note about this clone: No antigen is known for it. Within one base of it there is no much larger clone, and no base qualities were kept.

Overall study results and their limits: The amount of clinical and demographic metadata varied by source and participant and was provided uncurated.

TCRbeta CDR3 regions were amplified from genomic DNA by means of the immunoSEQ Assay, a bias-controlled multiplex PCR. In the paper's pipeline: Nucleated cell counts per sample were estimated from amplification of reference gene primers within the assay. To quantify the absolute abundance of each unique TCRbeta CDR3 rearrangement, sequence reads were collapsed and filtered. Productive Simpson clonality was computed per sample as the square root of Simpson's diversity index over productive rearrangements. TCRdb carries this immuneACCESS record with in-frame sequences only. Its versions omit some clonotypes, under half of them owing to an unresolved V gene in the studies checked, with the rest unexplained. V, J and clone size are taken as reported in that table, and D and trimming were inferred from the DNA itself. For this sample the table gives 310,000 or so clones, of which around nine tenths were detected only once. Jointly, the top ten make up around 1.4% of the sample.

Its CDR3 holds 15 amino acids, cysteine through phenylalanine. This entry keeps only the CDR3 DNA: 45 bases, framed from base 1. Per the germline V gene, SNHLY is the CDR1 and FYNNEI is the CDR2. Trimming takes 10 bases off V and 0 bases off J; junction bases not matched to a gene: 6. Each collaborating institution followed its own protocols to collect whole blood in K2EDTA tubes. For TCRbeta analysis, collaborators shipped samples in one of three forms: frozen whole blood, isolated PBMCs, or DNA extracted from either of those sample types. The rearrangement combines TRBV2 with TRBJ2-1, and 10 junctional nucleotides match TRBD2. Sequencing input: peripheral blood. The source of this sequence is a man aged 70 or older with acute or convalescent COVID-19. The CDR3 protein sequence reads: CATTSGASSYNEQFF. The sequenced DNA is TGTGCCACTACTAGCGGGGCTAGCTCCTACAATGAGCAGTTCTTC. This CDR3, with the reference TRBV2 and TRBJ2-1 proteins standing in past its ends, gives the full variable domain EPEVTQTPSHQVTQMGQEVILRCVPISNHLYFYWYRQILGQKVEFLVSFYNNEISEKSEIFDDQFSVERPDGSNFTLKIRSTKLEDSAMYFCATTSGASSYNEQFFGPGTRLTVL.